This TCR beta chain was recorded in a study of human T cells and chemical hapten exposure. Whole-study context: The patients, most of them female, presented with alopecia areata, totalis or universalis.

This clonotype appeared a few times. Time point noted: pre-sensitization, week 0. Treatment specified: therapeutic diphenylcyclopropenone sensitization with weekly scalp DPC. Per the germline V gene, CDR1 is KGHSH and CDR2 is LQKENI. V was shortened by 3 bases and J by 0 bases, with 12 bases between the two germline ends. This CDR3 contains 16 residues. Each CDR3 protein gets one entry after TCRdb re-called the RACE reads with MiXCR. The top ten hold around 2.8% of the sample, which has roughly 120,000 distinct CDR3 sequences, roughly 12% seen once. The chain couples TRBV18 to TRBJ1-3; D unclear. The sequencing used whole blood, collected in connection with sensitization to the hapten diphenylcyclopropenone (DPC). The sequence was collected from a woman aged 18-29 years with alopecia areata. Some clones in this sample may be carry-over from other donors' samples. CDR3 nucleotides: TGTGCCAGCTCACCCCCTACAAAATTCTCTGGAAACACCATATATTTT. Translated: CASSPPTKFSGNTIYF. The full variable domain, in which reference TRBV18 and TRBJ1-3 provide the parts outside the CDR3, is NAGVMQNPRHLVRRRGQEARLRCSPMKGHSHVYWYRQLPEEGLKFMVYLQKENIIDESGMPKERFSAEFPKEGPSILRIQQVVRGDSAAYFCASSPPTKFSGNTIYFGEGSWLTVV.